The clone carrying this T cell receptor (beta chain) showed up many times. This entry belongs to a study of metastatic and nonmetastatic thyroid tumors. Whole-study context: Repertoires were compared across blood and tumor or nodule tissue from malignant and benign thyroid patients.

Under the authors' procedure: CDR3 differences across clinicopathological groups were used to build a distant-metastasis classifier for papillary thyroid cancer. TCRdb re-called the PCR reads with MiXCR. The V and J calls and clone size are TCRdb's, not the authors'. This table holds under 55,000 clones, about a sixth found once. No treatment of any kind had been given to any patient before thyroid surgery. The receptor comes from a female donor with papillary thyroid cancer or a benign thyroid nodule (not recorded which). Some clones in this sample may be carry-over from other donors' samples. The sequenced sample consisted of blood.

CDR3 nucleotides: TGTGCCAGCAGTTATGGACAGGGGAGGAACACTGAAGCTTTCTTT. As protein: CASSYGQGRNTEAFF. The chain uses TRBV6-1 and TRBJ1-1, with TRBD1 matching over 9 bases. Germline assignment: CDR1 MNHNS and CDR2 SASEGT. CDR3 size: 15 residues. Germline trimming cut 5 bases from V and 1 base from J; bases unmatched to any gene: 5.